Below are 5 T cell receptor beta chains sequenced from a single sample in a study of shared clonotypes between healthy human individuals. The method was immunoSEQ multiplex PCR; TCRdb's version includes in-frame clones alone and lacks a portion of them. This sample has about 2 million clones, with about 95% found just once. Naivety among CD8 cells was defined by CD45RO negativity and positive CCR7 selection, thereby excluding terminally differentiated effector memory CD45RA+ cells. The sequenced sample was naive CD8+ T cells sorted from blood. These TCRs come from a man younger than 35 in good health.

To note about this clone: The identical CDR3 is also encoded by other nucleotide sequences in the sample. This chain joins TRBV4-1 and TRBJ2-7; no clear D. This CDR3 region has 13 residues. The germline V gene has CDR1 MGHRA and CDR2 YSYEKL. V dropped 1 base and J dropped 2 bases, with 6 bases sitting between them. CDR3 amino acids: CASSQGVAYEQYF. In DNA form, the CDR3 reads TGCGCCAGCAGCCAAGGGGTTGCCTACGAGCAGTACTTC.

V and J are TRBV9 and TRBJ2-2; D not certain. Trimming took 10 bases from V and 5 from J, leaving 15 bases between them. CDR1 is SGDLS and CDR2 is YYNGEE in the germline V gene. The CDR3 is 13 amino acids. The CDR3 bases are TGTGCCCTTCTTAGGATGGCGACCGGGGAGCTGTTTTTT. This sequence encodes CALLRMATGELFF. The entire variable domain, with the rest obtained from reference TRBV9 and TRBJ2-2, is as follows: DSGVTQTPKHLITATGQRVTLRCSPRSGDLSVYWYQQSLDQGLQFLIQYYNGEERAKGNILERFSAQQFPDLHSELNLSSLELGDSALYFCALLRMATGELFFGEGSRLTVL.

This clone came up once. The chain links TRBV7-9 to TRBJ1-4; the match to TRBD1 covers 10 bases. Per germline, CDR1 SEHNR and CDR2 FQNEAQ (reference sequence). The CDR3 loop spans 15 amino acids. The V gene end was trimmed by 5 bases and the J gene end by 4 bases; junction bases not matched to a gene: 4. DNA for the CDR3: TGTGCCAGCAGCGCCGGACAGGGGGGTAATGAAAAACTGTTTTTT. Translation: CASSAGQGGNEKLFF.

This chain links TRBV5-6 with TRBJ1-1, with D maybe TRBD1 (5 bases). Germline V gene sequence: CDR1 SGHDT, CDR2 YYEEEE. The CDR3 extends over 15 amino acids. With 0 bases removed from V and 0 bases from J, the gap between germline ends came to 9 bases. CDR3: CASSLAPGLNTEAFF. In DNA, the CDR3 is TGTGCCAGCAGCTTGGCCCCAGGGTTGAACACTGAAGCTTTCTTT.

This clone appeared a single time. The CDR3 loop reads CASCEDSQAKNIQYF. The CDR3 DNA follows: TGCGCCAGCTGTGAGGACAGCCAAGCCAAAAACATTCAGTACTTC. This chain uses TRBV4-3 with TRBJ2-4; D is possibly TRBD1 (6 bases). CDR3 length: 15 residues. Germline CDR1 and CDR2: LGHNA and YSLEER. The V end was cut by 8 bases, the J end by 0 bases, with 14 bases between.